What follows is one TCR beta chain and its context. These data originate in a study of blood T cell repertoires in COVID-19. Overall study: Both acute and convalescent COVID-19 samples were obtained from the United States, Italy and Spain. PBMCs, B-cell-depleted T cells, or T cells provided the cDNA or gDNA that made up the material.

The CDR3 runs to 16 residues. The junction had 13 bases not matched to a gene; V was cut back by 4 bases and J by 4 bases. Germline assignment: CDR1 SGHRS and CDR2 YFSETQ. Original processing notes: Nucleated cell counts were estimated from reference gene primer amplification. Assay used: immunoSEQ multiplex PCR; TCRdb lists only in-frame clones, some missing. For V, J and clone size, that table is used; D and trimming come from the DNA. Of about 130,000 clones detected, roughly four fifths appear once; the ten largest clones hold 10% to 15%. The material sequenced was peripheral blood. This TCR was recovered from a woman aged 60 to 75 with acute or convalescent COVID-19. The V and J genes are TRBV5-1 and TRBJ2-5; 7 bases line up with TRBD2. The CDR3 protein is CASSAEGLAGVETQYF. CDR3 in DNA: TGCGCCAGCAGCGCCGAGGGGTTGGCGGGGGTAGAGACCCAGTACTTC.